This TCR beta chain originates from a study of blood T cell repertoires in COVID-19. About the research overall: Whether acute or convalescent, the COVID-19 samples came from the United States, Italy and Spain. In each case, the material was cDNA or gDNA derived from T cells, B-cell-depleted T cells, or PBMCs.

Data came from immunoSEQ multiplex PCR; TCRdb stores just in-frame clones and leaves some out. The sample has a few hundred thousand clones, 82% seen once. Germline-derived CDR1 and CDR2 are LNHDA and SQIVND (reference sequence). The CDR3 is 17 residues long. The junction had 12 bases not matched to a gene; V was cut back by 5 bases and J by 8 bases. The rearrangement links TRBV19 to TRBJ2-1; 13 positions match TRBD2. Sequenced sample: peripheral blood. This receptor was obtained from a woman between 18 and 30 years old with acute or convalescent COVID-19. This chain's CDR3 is CASSSKELAGGPYEQFF. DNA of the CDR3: TGTGCCAGTAGTTCTAAAGAACTAGCGGGAGGGCCGTATGAGCAGTTCTTC.